This TCR beta chain derives from a study of T cell changes during pregnancy in multiple sclerosis. Libraries were prepared by immunoSEQ multiplex PCR; TCRdb keeps only in-frame clonotypes and omits some of them. The sample holds tens of thousands of clones, approximately 94% seen once. This CDR3 is built from 16 residues. V is TRBV1 and J is TRBJ1-1; the D segment call TRBD1 is taken from the table without a DNA check. TRBV1 is deemed a pseudogene. Sequencing used CD4+ T cells from peripheral blood mononuclear cells, obtained in the third trimester of pregnancy. This TCR derives from a female donor with multiple sclerosis, enrolled in a pregnancy study. The DNA of the CDR3 is TGCACCAGCAGCCCCCCCGGGACAGGGGCAGAGACTGAAGCTTTCTTT. This sequence encodes CTSSPPGTGAETEAFF.